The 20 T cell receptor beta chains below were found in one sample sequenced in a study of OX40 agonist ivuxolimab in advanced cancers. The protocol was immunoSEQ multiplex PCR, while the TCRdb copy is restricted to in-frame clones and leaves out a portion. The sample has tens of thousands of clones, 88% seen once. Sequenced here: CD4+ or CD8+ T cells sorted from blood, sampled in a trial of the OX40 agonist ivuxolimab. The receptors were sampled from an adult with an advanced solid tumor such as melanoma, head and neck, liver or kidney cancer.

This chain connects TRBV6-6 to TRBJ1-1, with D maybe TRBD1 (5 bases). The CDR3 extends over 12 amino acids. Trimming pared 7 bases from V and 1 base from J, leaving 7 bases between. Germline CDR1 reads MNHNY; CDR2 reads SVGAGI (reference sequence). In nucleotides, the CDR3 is TGTGCCAGCACTCAGGGGAACACTGAAGCTTTCTTT. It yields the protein CASTQGNTEAFF.

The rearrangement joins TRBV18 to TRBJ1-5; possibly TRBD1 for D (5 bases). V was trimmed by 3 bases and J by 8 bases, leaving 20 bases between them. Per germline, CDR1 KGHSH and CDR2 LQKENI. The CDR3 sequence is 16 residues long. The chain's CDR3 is CASSPGGTGRTKPQHF. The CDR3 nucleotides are TGTGCCAGCTCACCCGGGGGGACCGGGAGAACGAAGCCCCAGCATTTT.

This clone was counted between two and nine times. The CDR3 bases are TGTGCCAGCAGTGAACTACCCAGGGGGCATGGCTACACCTTC. Protein sequence: CASSELPRGHGYTF. The chain employs TRBV6-1 and TRBJ1-2; TRBD1 aligns across 8 bases. Germline loops: CDR1 MNHNS, CDR2 SASEGT. CDR3 length: 14 residues. The J segment lost 6 bases and the V segment lost 2 bases, leaving 5 bases of the junction unmatched.

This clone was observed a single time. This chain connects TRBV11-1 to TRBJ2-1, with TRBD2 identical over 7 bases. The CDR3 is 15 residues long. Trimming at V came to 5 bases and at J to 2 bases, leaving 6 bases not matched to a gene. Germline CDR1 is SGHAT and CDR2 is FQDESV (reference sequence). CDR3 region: CASSRASGAYNEQFF. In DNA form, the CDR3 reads TGTGCCAGCAGCCGGGCGAGCGGGGCCTACAATGAGCAGTTCTTC.

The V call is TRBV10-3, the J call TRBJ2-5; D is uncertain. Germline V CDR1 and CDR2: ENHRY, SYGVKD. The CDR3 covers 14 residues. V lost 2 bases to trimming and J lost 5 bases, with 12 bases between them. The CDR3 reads CAISERQAVETQYF. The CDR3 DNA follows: TGTGCCATCAGTGAGCGCCAGGCGGTGGAGACCCAGTACTTC.

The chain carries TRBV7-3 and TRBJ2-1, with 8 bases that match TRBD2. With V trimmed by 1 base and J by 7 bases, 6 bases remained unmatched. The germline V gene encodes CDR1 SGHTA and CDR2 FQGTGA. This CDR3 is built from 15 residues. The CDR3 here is CASSLNGRADNEQFF. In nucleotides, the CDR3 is TGTGCCAGCAGCTTAAACGGGAGGGCCGATAATGAGCAGTTCTTC.

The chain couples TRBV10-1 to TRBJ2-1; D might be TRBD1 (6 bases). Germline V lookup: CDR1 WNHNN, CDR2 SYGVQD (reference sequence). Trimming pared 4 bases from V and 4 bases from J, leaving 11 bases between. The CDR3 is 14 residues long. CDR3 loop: CASSVQGRYNEQFF. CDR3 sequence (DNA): TGCGCCAGCAGTGTACAGGGTCGGTACAATGAGCAGTTCTTC.

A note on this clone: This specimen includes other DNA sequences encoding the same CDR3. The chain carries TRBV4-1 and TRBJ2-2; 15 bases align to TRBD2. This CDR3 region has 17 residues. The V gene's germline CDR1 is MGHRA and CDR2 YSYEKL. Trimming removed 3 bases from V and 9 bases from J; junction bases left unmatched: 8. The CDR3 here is CASSQGLAGGPRRELFF. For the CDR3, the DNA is TGCGCCAGCAGCCAGGGACTAGCGGGGGGTCCCCGACGGGAGCTGTTTTTT.

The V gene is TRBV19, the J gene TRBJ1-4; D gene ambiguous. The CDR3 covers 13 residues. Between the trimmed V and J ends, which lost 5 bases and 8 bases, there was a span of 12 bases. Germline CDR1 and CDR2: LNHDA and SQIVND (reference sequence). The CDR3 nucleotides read TGTGCCAGTAGTGCCGGCCCGAAGGAAAAACTGTTTTTT. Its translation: CASSAGPKEKLFF.

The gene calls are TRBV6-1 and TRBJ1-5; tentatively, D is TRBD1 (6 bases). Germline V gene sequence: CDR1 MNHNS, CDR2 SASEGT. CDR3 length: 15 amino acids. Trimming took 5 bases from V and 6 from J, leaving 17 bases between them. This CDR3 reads CASSQQGEEGQPQHF. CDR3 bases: TGTGCCAGCAGTCAACAGGGTGAGGAGGGTCAGCCCCAGCATTTT.

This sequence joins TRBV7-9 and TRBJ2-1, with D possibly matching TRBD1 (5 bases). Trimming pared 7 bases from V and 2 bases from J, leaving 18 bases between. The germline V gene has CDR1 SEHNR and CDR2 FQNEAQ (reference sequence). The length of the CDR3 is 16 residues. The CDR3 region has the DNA TGTGCCAGCACCAAGGACATCAGGGCCACCTACAATGAGCAGTTCTTC. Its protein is CASTKDIRATYNEQFF.

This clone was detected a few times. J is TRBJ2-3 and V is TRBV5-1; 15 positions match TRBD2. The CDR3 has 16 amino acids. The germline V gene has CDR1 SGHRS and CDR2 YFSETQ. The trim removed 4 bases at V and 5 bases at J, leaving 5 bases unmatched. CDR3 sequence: CASSPWTSGGVDTQYF. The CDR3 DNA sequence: TGCGCCAGCAGCCCCTGGACTAGCGGGGGGGTAGATACGCAGTATTTT. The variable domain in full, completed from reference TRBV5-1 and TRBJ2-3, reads KAGVTQTPRYLIKTRGQQVTLSCSPISGHRSVSWYQQTPGQGLQFLFEYFSETQRNKGNFPGRFSGRQFSNSRSEMNVSTLELGDSALYLCASSPWTSGGVDTQYFGPGTRLTVL.

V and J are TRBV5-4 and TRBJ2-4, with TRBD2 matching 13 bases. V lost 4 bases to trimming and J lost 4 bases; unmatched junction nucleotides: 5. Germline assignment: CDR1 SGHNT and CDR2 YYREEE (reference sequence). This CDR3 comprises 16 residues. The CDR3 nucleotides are TGTGCCAGCAGCGTCCCACTAGCGGGAGGGAAAAACATTCAGTACTTC. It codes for CASSVPLAGGKNIQYF.

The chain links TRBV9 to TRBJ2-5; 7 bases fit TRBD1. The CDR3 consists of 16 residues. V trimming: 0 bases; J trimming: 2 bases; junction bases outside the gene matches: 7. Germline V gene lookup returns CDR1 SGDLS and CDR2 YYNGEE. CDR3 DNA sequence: TGTGCCAGCAGCGTAGATGTAGGGGGCCATCAAGAGACCCAGTACTTC. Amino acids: CASSVDVGGHQETQYF.

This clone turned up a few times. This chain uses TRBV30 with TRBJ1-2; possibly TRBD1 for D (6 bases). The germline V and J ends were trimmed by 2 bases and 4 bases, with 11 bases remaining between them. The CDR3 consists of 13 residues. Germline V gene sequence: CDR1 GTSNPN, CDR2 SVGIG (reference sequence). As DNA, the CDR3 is TGTGCCTGGAGTCGGGACATCTCCTATGGCTACACCTTC. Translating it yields CAWSRDISYGYTF.

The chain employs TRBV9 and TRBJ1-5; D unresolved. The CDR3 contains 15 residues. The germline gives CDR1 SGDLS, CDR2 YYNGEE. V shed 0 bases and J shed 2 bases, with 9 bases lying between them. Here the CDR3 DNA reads TGTGCCAGCAGCGTAGGGGAGAAGGGCAATCAGCCCCAGCATTTT. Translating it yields CASSVGEKGNQPQHF.

The CDR3: CASSLEGPNYGYTF. The DNA of the CDR3 is TGCGCCAGCAGCTTAGAGGGTCCTAACTATGGCTACACCTTC. The gene calls are TRBV5-1 and TRBJ1-2; D remains ambiguous. Per the germline V gene, CDR1 is SGHRS and CDR2 is YFSETQ. The germline V and J ends were trimmed by 2 bases and 0 bases, with 8 bases remaining between them. CDR3 size: 14 residues.

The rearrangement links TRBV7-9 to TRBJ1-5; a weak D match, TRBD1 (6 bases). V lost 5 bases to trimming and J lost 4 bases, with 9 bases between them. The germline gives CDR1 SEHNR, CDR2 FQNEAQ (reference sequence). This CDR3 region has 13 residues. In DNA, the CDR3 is TGTGCCAGCAGCACAACAGGGAATCAGCCCCAGCATTTT. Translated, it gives CASSTTGNQPQHF.

CDR3 nucleotide sequence: TGTGCCATCAGTGAGACAGGCGCCGGGGAGCTGTTTTTT. Its translation: CAISETGAGELFF. The V gene is TRBV10-3, the J gene TRBJ2-2; possibly TRBD1 for D (5 bases). The CDR3 is made up of 13 amino acids. Trimming took off 2 bases at V and 6 bases at J, with 7 bases between the two ends. The germline CDR1 and CDR2 sequences are ENHRY and SYGVKD.

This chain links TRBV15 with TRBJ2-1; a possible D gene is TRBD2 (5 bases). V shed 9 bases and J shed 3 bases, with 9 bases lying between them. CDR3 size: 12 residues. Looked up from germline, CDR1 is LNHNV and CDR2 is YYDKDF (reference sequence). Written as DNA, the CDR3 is TGTGCCACGAGCCGGGACTACAATGAGCAGTTCTTC. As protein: CATSRDYNEQFF.